A single T cell receptor beta chain is shown here with its context. Germline lookup yields CDR1 SGHRS and CDR2 YFSETQ. V dropped 4 bases and J dropped 3; count of bases not matched to a gene: 5. The CDR3 consists of 15 residues. The assay was immunoSEQ multiplex PCR, and TCRdb's table has in-frame clones only and misses some. Seen here are 110,000 or so clones, around nine tenths observed once, and the top ten hold nearly 4.5%. These data originate in a study of cytomegalovirus exposure and HLA in healthy donors. This chain links TRBV5-1 with TRBJ1-5; 9 nucleotides align to TRBD1. The sequenced sample consisted of PBMCs. The clonotype originates from a man aged 18 to 30 in good health and CMV-seropositive. The CDR3 region has the DNA TGCGCCAGCAGCCCTGGGACAGGGCTCAATCAGCCCCAGCATTTT. Encoded protein: CASSPGTGLNQPQHF.